These 15 T cell receptor beta chains came from one sample sequenced in a study of response to subunit inactivated influenza vaccine. Each CDR3 protein gets one entry after TCRdb re-called the RT-PCR reads with MiXCR. Of hundreds of thousands of distinct CDR3 sequences listed, roughly 14% are singletons. Sample: PBMCs from blood, taken 14 to 15 days before vaccination. These receptors all stem from a man in his fifties who received an inactivated influenza vaccine.

This clonotype was counted a few times. The genes are TRBV29-1 and TRBJ1-2, with 7 nucleotides matching TRBD1. V shed 3 bases and J 8 bases; nucleotides not matched to a gene: 9. The CDR3 contains 13 residues. CDR1 SQVTM and CDR2 ANQGSEA come from the germline V gene. The CDR3 loop is CSVERQGDWGYTF. In DNA form, the CDR3 reads TGCAGCGTTGAGCGGCAGGGGGATTGGGGCTACACCTTC.

The chain carries TRBV6-5 and TRBJ2-5; no definite D call. Trimming cost V 0 bases and J 2 bases, with 10 bases left between them. Germline V gene lookup returns CDR1 MNHEY and CDR2 SVGAGI. This CDR3 is 15 amino acids long. The CDR3 DNA reads as TGTGCCAGCAGTTACTCGATATTGGAGCAAGAGACCCAGTACTTC. Its protein is CASSYSILEQETQYF.

This chain joins TRBV7-7 and TRBJ2-5; 14 bases line up with TRBD2. The CDR3 contains 14 residues. Germline V gene sequence: CDR1 SSHAT, CDR2 FNYEAQ (reference sequence). V shed 5 bases, J shed 11 bases, and the junction held 7 bases outside the gene matches. CDR3 DNA sequence: TGTGCCAGCAGCCCAACCGGGACTAGCGGGAGTCAGTACTTC. This encodes CASSPTGTSGSQYF.

CDR3 amino acids: CASSMRSSYNEQFF. The CDR3 DNA reads as TGTGCCAGCAGTATGAGGAGCTCCTACAATGAGCAGTTCTTC. The chain employs TRBV28 and TRBJ2-1; D is ambiguous. The CDR3 extends over 14 amino acids. CDR1 and CDR2 from the germline V gene are MDHEN and SYDVKM. Trimming cost V 5 bases and J 0 bases, with 8 bases left between them.

This clonotype was detected a few times. The CDR3 reads CASSLEGGGVNEQFF. DNA for the CDR3: TGTGCCAGCAGTTTAGAGGGCGGGGGGGTCAATGAGCAGTTCTTC. The chain employs TRBV27 and TRBJ2-1, with 9 positions matching TRBD2. Trimming removed 2 bases from V and 6 bases from J; junction bases left unmatched: 5. The CDR3 consists of 15 residues. The germline V gene has CDR1 MNHEY and CDR2 SMNVEV (reference sequence).

V is TRBV24-1 and J is TRBJ2-1; possibly TRBD1 for D (6 bases). CDR1 KGHDR and CDR2 SFDVKD come from the germline V gene. Trimming took off 4 bases at V and 0 bases at J, with 12 bases between the two ends. The CDR3 is 16 amino acids. CDR3 in DNA: TGTGCCACCAGTGACAATACAGGGAACTCCTACAATGAGCAGTTCTTC. It is translated as CATSDNTGNSYNEQFF.

This chain joins TRBV20-1 and TRBJ1-5; 7 bases map to TRBD1. Germline CDR1 is DFQATT and CDR2 is SNEGSKA (reference sequence). This CDR3 is built from 15 residues. With V trimmed by 3 bases and J by 4 bases, 9 bases remained unmatched. The CDR3 sequence is CSASPYRGGNQPQHF. The DNA of the CDR3 is TGCAGTGCTAGTCCTTACAGGGGCGGGAATCAGCCCCAGCATTTT.

This clonotype was seen more than once but under ten times. The chain joins TRBV4-1 to TRBJ1-1; unclear D gene. Deletions cut 4 bases from V and 1 base from J, with 10 bases between. The CDR3 runs to 14 residues. The germline gives CDR1 MGHRA, CDR2 YSYEKL. The chain's CDR3 is CASSPRTPNTEAFF. The CDR3 DNA follows: TGCGCCAGCAGCCCAAGGACTCCGAACACTGAAGCTTTCTTT.

V is TRBV6-1 and J is TRBJ1-1; D not certain. Germline V gives CDR1 MNHNS, CDR2 SASEGT. Deletions cut 6 bases from V and 6 bases from J, with 14 bases between. The CDR3 contains 13 residues. The CDR3, as DNA: TGTGCCAGCAGCACACGCCACACAGCTGAAGCTTTCTTT. Its protein product is CASSTRHTAEAFF.

The chain uses TRBV11-2 and TRBJ2-7, with 7 bases matching TRBD1. The CDR3 totals 14 residues. Germline V gene data show CDR1 as SGHAT and CDR2 as FQNNGV. Trimming removed 5 bases from V and 4 bases from J; junction bases left unmatched: 8. The CDR3 DNA reads as TGTGCCAGCAGCCCCGACAGGGCCAGGTACGAGCAGTACTTC. Translation gives CASSPDRARYEQYF.

This clonotype was seen a few times. The rearrangement links TRBV4-3 to TRBJ2-4, with no clear D. Trimming left V 1 base short and J 4 bases short, with 11 bases between. The germline V gene has CDR1 LGHNA and CDR2 YSLEER. The length of the CDR3 is 15 residues. The CDR3 DNA is TGCGCCAGCAGCCAAGGAGCCCAGCCTAAAAACATTCAGTACTTC. Translation: CASSQGAQPKNIQYF.

The rearrangement uses TRBV6-1 and TRBJ2-5; possible D gene TRBD1, 6 bases. Per germline, CDR1 MNHNS and CDR2 SASEGT. This CDR3 spans 16 amino acids. Trimming stripped 4 bases from V and 4 bases from J, with 19 bases between. The CDR3 DNA follows: TGTGCCAGCAGTGGCCCCAGGGGTTGGAGTAGAGAGACCCAGTACTTC. This gives the protein CASSGPRGWSRETQYF.

This chain uses TRBV10-3 with TRBJ2-1; 9 bases are shared with TRBD2. The J segment lost 2 bases and the V segment lost 0 bases, leaving 8 bases of the junction unmatched. The germline V gene encodes CDR1 ENHRY and CDR2 SYGVKD. The CDR3 has 18 residues. CDR3 nucleotides: TGTGCCATCAGTGAGTCGCTCCTAGCGGGGACCACCTACAATGAGCAGTTCTTC. Amino acids: CAISESLLAGTTYNEQFF.

The rearrangement links TRBV4-3 to TRBJ2-2; perhaps TRBD2 as D (7 bases). Germline CDR1 LGHNA, CDR2 YSLEER. The length of the CDR3 is 16 residues. The V gene lost 2 bases and the J gene lost 8 bases, with 18 bases spanning the gap. The CDR3 spells CASSQFWGGPPGELFF. CDR3 DNA sequence: TGCGCCAGCAGCCAATTTTGGGGGGGGCCACCGGGGGAGCTGTTTTTT.

A few counts support this clonotype. The chain combines TRBV28 with TRBJ2-1; D is possibly TRBD2 (5 bases). CDR3 length: 12 residues. Trimming stripped 5 bases from V and 8 bases from J, with 10 bases between. The germline gives CDR1 MDHEN, CDR2 SYDVKM. CDR3 bases: TGTGCCAGCAGTCGTCGCGGGTATGAGCAGTTCTTC. Its translation: CASSRRGYEQFF.